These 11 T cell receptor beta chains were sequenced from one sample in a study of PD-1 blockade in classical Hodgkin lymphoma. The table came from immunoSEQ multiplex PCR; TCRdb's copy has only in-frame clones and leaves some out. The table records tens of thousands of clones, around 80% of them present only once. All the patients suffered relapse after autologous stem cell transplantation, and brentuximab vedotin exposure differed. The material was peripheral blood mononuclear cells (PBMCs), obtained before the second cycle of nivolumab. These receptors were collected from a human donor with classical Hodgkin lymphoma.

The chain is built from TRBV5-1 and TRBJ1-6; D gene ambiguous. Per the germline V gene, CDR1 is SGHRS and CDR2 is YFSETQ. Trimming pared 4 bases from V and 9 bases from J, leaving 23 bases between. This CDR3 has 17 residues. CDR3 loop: CASSPPGPQALTSPLHF. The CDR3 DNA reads TGCGCCAGCAGCCCACCTGGGCCGCAGGCCCTTACTTCACCCCTCCACTTT.

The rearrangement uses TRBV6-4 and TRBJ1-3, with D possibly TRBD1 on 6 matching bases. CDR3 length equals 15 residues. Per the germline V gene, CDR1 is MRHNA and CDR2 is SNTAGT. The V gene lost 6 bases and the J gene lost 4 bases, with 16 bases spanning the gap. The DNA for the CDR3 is TGTGCCAGCAGGCTACAGGGAGTAGGGGGAAACACCATATATTTT. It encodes CASRLQGVGGNTIYF.

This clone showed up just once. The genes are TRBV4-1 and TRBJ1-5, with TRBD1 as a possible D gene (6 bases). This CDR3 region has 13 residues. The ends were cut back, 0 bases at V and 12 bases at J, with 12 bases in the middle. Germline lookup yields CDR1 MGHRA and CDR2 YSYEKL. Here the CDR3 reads CASSQDWDTRQHF. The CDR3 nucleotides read TGCGCCAGCAGCCAAGATTGGGACACTCGCCAGCATTTT.

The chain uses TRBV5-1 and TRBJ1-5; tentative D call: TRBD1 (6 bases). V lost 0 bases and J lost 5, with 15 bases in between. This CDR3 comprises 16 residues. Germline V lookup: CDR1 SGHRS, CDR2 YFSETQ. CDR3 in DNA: TGCGCCAGCAGCTTGGTGGGGGGGGCGGAGGATCAGCCCCAGCATTTT. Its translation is CASSLVGGAEDQPQHF.

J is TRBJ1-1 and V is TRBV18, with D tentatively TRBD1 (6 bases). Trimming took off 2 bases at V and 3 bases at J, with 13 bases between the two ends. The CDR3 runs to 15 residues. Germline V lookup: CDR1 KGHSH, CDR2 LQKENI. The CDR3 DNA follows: TGTGCCAGCTCACCAGGGTGGGGGCGCGACACTGAAGCTTTCTTT. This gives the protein CASSPGWGRDTEAFF.

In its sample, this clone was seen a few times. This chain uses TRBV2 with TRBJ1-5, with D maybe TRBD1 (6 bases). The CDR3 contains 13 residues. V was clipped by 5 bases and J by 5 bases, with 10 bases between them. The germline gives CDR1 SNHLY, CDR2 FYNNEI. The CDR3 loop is CASSPGVDQPQHF. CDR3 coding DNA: TGTGCCAGCAGTCCAGGGGTAGATCAGCCCCAGCATTTT.

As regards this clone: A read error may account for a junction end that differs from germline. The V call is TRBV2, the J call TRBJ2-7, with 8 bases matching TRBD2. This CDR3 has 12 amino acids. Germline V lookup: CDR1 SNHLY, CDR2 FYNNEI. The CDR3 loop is CASSLGLAGENF. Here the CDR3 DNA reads TGTGCCAGCAGTTTAGGGCTAGCGGGTGAAAACTTC. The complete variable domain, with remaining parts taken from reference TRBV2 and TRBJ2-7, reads EPEVTQTPSHQVTQMGQEVILRCVPISNHLYFYWYRQILGQKVEFLVSFYNNEISEKSEIFDDQFSVERPDGSNFTLKIRSTKLEDSAMYFCASSLGLAGENFGPGTRLTVT.

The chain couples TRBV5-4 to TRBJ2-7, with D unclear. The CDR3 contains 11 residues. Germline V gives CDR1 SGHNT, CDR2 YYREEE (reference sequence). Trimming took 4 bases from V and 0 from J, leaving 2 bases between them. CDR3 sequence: CASSSSYEQYF. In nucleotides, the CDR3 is TGTGCCAGCAGCAGCTCCTACGAGCAGTACTTC.

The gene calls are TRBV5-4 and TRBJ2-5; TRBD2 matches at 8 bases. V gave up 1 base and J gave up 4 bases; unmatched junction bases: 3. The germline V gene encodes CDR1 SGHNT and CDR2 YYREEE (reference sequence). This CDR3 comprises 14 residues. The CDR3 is CASSLPSGGETQYF. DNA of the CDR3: TGTGCCAGCAGCTTGCCGAGCGGGGGAGAGACCCAGTACTTC.

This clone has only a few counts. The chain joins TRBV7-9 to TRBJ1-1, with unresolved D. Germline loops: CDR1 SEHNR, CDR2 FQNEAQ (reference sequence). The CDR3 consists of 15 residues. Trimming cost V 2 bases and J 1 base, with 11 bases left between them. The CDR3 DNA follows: TGTGCCAGCAGCTTAAGTGCCAGTAGGAACACTGAAGCTTTCTTT. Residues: CASSLSASRNTEAFF.

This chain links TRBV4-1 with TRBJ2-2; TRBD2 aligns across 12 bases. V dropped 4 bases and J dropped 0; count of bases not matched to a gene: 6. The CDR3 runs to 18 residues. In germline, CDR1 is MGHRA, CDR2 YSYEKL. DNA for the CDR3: TGCGCCAGCAGCCGCCAACTAGCGGGGGGCGCGAACACCGGGGAGCTGTTTTTT. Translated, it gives CASSRQLAGGANTGELFF.